The 10 T cell receptor beta chains below were found in one sample sequenced in a study of T cell repertoires in cytomegalovirus infection. TCRdb analysed the reads with MiXCR anew, one entry per CDR3 protein. The table lists under 350,000 distinct CDR3 sequences, about 8.8% of them singletons, with around 2.5% in the top ten. The sequenced material came from PBMCs. The receptors stem from a human donor in good health (CMV status not recorded). Some clones in this sample may be carry-over from other donors' samples.

The sample holds many counts of this clonotype. V gene TRBV5-8 combines with J gene TRBJ2-2, with D hard to call. CDR1 and CDR2 (germline): SGHTS, YDEGEE. The CDR3 spans 16 residues. With 0 bases removed from V and 1 base from J, the gap between germline ends came to 10 bases. The CDR3 coding sequence is TGTGCCAGCAGCTTGGGACATTACCTGAACACCGGGGAGCTGTTTTTT. This sequence encodes CASSLGHYLNTGELFF.

This clonotype was seen more than once but under ten times. This chain links TRBV5-1 with TRBJ2-1; either TRBD1 or TRBD2 may supply D (5 bases each). The CDR3 loop spans 14 amino acids. Trimming took 0 bases from V and 7 from J, leaving 11 bases between them. The germline CDR1 and CDR2 sequences are SGHRS and YFSETQ. In DNA, the CDR3 is TGCGCCAGCAGCTTGGCCGGGGCAGCAAATGAGCAGTTCTTC. Its protein product is CASSLAGAANEQFF.

This chain joins TRBV29-1 and TRBJ1-4; D is unclear. V lost 7 bases to trimming and J lost 4 bases, with 4 bases between them. The CDR3 consists of 10 residues. The germline gives CDR1 SQVTM, CDR2 ANQGSEA. This chain's CDR3 is CSALNEKLFF. DNA for the CDR3: TGCAGCGCTCTTAATGAAAAACTGTTTTTT.

This clonotype was seen more than once but under ten times. This chain connects TRBV6-6 to TRBJ1-1, with 10 bases lining up with TRBD1. The CDR3 is 21 amino acids. V lost 4 bases, J lost 2 bases, and 22 bases stayed unmatched. The germline gives CDR1 MNHNY, CDR2 SVGAGI (reference sequence). The CDR3 loop reads CASSSSPGQGTSGIINTEAFF. For the CDR3, the DNA is TGTGCCAGCAGTTCTTCCCCGGGACAGGGGACATCAGGGATTATCAACACTGAAGCTTTCTTT.

This clonotype was seen many times. The chain has TRBV25-1 and TRBJ2-7; tentatively, D is TRBD2 (5 bases). V was pared by 7 bases and J by 6 bases, with 16 bases between. The CDR3 spans 13 residues. Germline V gene sequence: CDR1 MGHDK, CDR2 SYGVNS. CDR3 sequence: CASTPDWSGEQYV. The CDR3 DNA is TGTGCCAGCACCCCGGACTGGTCCGGCGAGCAGTACGTC.

This clonotype was counted ten times or more. The V and J genes are TRBV28 and TRBJ2-7, with 9 bases aligning to TRBD1. Germline CDR1 reads MDHEN; CDR2 reads SYDVKM. This CDR3 has 15 amino acids. V shed 7 bases, J shed 7 bases, and the junction held 14 bases outside the gene matches. The CDR3 sequence is CASIVSGTGRREQYF. In nucleotides, the CDR3 is TGTGCCAGCATCGTCAGCGGGACAGGGAGAAGAGAGCAGTACTTC.

This clonotype was seen repeatedly, ten times or more. The chain is built from TRBV24-1 and TRBJ2-1; 9 nucleotides align to TRBD1. Trimming at V came to 4 bases and at J to 7 bases, leaving 10 bases not matched to a gene. This CDR3 contains 16 residues. CDR1 and CDR2 from the germline V gene are KGHDR and SFDVKD. Here the CDR3 reads CATSDYTGTGRNEQFF. The CDR3 DNA follows: TGTGCCACCAGTGACTATACCGGGACAGGGCGAAATGAGCAGTTCTTC.

This clonotype was counted ten times or more. The J gene is TRBJ2-7, the V gene TRBV12-3 or TRBV12-4; TRBD1 is a possible D gene (8 bases). Trimming cost V 6 bases and J 2 bases, with 17 bases left between them. The CDR3 consists of 15 residues. The CDR3 bases are TGTGCCAGCAGATTCGGGGGGACAGGAACCTACGAGCAGTACTTC. Protein: CASRFGGTGTYEQYF.

The chain joins TRBV6-5 to TRBJ1-5; TRBD1 matches at 7 bases. Trimming took 2 bases from V and 6 from J; bases not matched to a gene: 4. Germline loops: CDR1 MNHEY, CDR2 SVGAGI. There are 14 residues in the CDR3. The CDR3 DNA follows: TGTGCCAGCAGTTACGGAGGGGGCGGTCAGCCCCAGCATTTT. Amino acids: CASSYGGGGQPQHF.

This clonotype was counted only a few times. The chain combines TRBV20-1 with TRBJ2-6; D is perhaps TRBD2 (5 bases). The V end was cut by 7 bases, the J end by 8 bases, with 18 bases between. This CDR3 has 14 residues. Germline-derived CDR1 and CDR2 are DFQATT and SNEGSKA (reference sequence). The CDR3 here is CSGRERTETNVLTF. The CDR3 region has the DNA TGCAGTGGACGGGAAAGGACGGAGACCAACGTCCTGACTTTC.